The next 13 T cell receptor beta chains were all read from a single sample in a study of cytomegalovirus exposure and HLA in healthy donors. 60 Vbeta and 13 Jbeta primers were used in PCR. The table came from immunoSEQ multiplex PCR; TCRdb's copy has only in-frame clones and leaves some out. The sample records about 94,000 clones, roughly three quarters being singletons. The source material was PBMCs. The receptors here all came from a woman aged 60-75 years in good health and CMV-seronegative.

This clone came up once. For the CDR3, the DNA is TGTGCCGCGAGGGAGGGAGATAATGAAAAACTGTTTTTT. It translates to CAAREGDNEKLFF. J is TRBJ1-4 and V is TRBV2; no clear D gene. The CDR3 extends over 13 amino acids. V lost 11 bases to trimming and J lost 4 bases, with 14 bases between them. CDR1 is SNHLY, CDR2 FYNNEI, per germline.

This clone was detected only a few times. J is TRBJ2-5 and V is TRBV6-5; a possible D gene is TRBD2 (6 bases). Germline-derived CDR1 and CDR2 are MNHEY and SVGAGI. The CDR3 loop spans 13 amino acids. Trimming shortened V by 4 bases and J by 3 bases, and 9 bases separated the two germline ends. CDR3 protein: CASSSEREETQYF. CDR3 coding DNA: TGTGCCAGCAGTTCGGAGCGGGAAGAGACCCAGTACTTC.

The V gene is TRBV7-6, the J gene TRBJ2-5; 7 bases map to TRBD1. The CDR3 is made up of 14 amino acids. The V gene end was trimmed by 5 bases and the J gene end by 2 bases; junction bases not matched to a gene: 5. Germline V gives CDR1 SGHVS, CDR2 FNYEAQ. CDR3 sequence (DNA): TGTGCCAGCAGCCTACAGGGGTCTCAAGAGACCCAGTACTTC. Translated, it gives CASSLQGSQETQYF.

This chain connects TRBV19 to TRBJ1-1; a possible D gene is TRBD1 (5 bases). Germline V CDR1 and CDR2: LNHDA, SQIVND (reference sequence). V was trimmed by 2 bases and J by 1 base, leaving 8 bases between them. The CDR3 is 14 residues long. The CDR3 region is CASSIITGNTEAFF. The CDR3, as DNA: TGTGCCAGTAGTATAATTACAGGGAACACTGAAGCTTTCTTT.

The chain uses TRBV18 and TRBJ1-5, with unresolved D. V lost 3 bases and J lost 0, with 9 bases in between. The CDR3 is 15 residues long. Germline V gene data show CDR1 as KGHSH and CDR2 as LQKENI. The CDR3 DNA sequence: TGTGCCAGCTCACCCCGACAACATAGCAATCAGCCCCAGCATTTT. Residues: CASSPRQHSNQPQHF.

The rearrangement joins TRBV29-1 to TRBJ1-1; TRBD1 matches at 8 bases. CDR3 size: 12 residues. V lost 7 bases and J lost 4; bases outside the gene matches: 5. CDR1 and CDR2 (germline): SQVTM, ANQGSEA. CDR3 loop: CSGGQGGTEAFF. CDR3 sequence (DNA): TGCAGCGGCGGACAGGGTGGCACTGAAGCTTTCTTT.

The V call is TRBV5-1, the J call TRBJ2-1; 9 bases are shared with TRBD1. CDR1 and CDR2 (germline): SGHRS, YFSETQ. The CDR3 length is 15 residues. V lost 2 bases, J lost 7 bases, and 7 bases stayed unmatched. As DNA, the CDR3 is TGCGCCAGCAGCTTCCTGGGACAGGGAAATAATGAGCAGTTCTTC. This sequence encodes CASSFLGQGNNEQFF. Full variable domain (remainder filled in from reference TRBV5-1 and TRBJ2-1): KAGVTQTPRYLIKTRGQQVTLSCSPISGHRSVSWYQQTPGQGLQFLFEYFSETQRNKGNFPGRFSGRQFSNSRSEMNVSTLELGDSALYLCASSFLGQGNNEQFFGPGTRLTVL.

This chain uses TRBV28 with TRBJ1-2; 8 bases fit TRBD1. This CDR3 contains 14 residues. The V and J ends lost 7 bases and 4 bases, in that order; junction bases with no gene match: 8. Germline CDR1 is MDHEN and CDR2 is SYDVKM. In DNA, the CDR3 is TGTGCCAGCACCCTACAGGGACAGGTCTATGGCTACACCTTC. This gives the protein CASTLQGQVYGYTF.

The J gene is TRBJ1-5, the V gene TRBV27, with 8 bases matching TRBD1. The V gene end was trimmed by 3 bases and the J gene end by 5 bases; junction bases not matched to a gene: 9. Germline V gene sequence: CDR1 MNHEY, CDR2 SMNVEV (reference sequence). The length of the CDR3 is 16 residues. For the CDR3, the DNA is TGTGCCAGCAGTTTCAGAGACAGGGGCTGGGATCAGCCCCAGCATTTT. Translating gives CASSFRDRGWDQPQHF.

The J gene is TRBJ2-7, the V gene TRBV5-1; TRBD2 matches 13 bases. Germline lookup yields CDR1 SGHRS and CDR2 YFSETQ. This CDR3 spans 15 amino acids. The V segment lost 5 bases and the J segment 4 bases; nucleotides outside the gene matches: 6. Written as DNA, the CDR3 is TGCGCCAGCAGAGCTGGACTAGCGGGAGCGTACGAGCAGTACTTC. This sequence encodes CASRAGLAGAYEQYF. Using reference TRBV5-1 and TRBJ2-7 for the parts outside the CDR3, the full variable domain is KAGVTQTPRYLIKTRGQQVTLSCSPISGHRSVSWYQQTPGQGLQFLFEYFSETQRNKGNFPGRFSGRQFSNSRSEMNVSTLELGDSALYLCASRAGLAGAYEQYFGPGTRLTVT.

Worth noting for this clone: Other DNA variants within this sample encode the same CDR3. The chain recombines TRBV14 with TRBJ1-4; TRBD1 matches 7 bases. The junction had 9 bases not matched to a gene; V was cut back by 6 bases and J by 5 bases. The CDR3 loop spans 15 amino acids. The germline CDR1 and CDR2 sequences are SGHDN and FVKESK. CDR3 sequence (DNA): TGTGCCAGCAGTACTAGCGGGACAGCCAATGAAAAACTGTTTTTT. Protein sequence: CASSTSGTANEKLFF.

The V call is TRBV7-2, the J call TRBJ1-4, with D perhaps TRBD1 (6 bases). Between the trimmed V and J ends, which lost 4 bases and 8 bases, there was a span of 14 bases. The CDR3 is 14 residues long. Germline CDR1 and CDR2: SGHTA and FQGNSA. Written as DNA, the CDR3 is TGTGCCAGCAGCTGGGGGGGGCAGGGGGAAAAACTGTTTTTT. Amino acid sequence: CASSWGGQGEKLFF.

Here the CDR3 DNA reads TGTGCCAGCAGGACTTCTTGGGGCCCCCAAGAGACCCAGTACTTC. It encodes CASRTSWGPQETQYF. V usage is TRBV27 and J usage is TRBJ2-5, with D perhaps matching TRBD1 (5 bases). CDR1 is MNHEY and CDR2 is SMNVEV in the germline V gene (reference sequence). This CDR3 has 15 residues. The V end was cut by 6 bases, the J end by 1 base, with 15 bases between.